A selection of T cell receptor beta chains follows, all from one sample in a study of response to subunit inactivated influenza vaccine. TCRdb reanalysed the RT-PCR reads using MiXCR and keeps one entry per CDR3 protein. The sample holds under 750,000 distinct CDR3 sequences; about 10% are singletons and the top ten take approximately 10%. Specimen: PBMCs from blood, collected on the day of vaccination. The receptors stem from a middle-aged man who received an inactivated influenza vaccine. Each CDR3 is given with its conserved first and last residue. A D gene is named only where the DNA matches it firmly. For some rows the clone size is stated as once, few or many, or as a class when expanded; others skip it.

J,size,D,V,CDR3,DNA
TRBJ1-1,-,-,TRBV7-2,CASSSGPNTEAFF,TGTGCCAGCAGCTCCGGGCCAAACACTGAAGCTTTCTTT
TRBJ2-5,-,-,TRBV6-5,CASSYAARGLGETQYF,TGTGCCAGCAGTTACGCGGCACGGGGGTTAGGCGAGACCCAGTACTTC
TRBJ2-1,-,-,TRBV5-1,CASSLGGLRDEYNEQFF,TGCGCCAGCAGCTTGGGGGGCTTGCGGGACGAATACAATGAGCAGTTCTTC
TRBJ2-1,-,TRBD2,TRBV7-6,CASSLPQAGGSYNEQFF,TGTGCCAGCAGCTTACCTCAAGCGGGAGGGTCCTACAATGAGCAGTTCTTC
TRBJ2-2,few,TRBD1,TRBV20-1,CSALDRVLGELFF,TGCAGTGCTTTGGACAGGGTCCTCGGGGAGCTGTTTTTT
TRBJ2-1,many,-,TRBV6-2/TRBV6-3,CASSNAGRSYNEQFF,TGTGCCAGCAGTAACGCCGGTAGATCCTACAATGAGCAGTTCTTC
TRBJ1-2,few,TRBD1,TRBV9,CASSVGGGASYGYTF,TGTGCCAGCAGCGTAGGAGGGGGCGCATCCTATGGCTACACCTTC
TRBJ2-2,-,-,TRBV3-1,CASSQGAATGELFF,TGTGCCAGCAGCCAAGGGGCAGCTACCGGGGAGCTGTTTTTT
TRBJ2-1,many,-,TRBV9,CASSQGLRDEQFF,TGTGCCAGCAGCCAGGGCCTTAGGGATGAGCAGTTCTTC
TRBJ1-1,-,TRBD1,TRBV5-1,CVSSFRTTGQLLGTEAFF,TGCGTCAGCAGCTTCCGGACAACGGGACAGTTATTAGGCACTGAAGCTTTCTTT
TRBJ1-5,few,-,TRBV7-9,CASSLGRVGNQPQHF,TGTGCCAGCAGCTTAGGAAGGGTTGGCAATCAGCCCCAGCATTTT
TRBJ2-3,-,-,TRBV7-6,CASSLEFQVRPDTQYF,TGTGCCAGCAGCTTAGAGTTCCAGGTGCGGCCAGATACGCAGTATTTT
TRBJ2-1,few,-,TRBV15,CATSPRAFVAEQFF,TGTGCCACCAGCCCGCGAGCGTTTGTCGCTGAGCAGTTCTTC
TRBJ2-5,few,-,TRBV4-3,CASSQGLVTTETQYF,TGCGCCAGCAGCCAAGGACTAGTGACGACGGAGACCCAGTACTTC
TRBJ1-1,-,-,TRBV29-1,CSLGGGAEAFF,TGCAGCCTGGGAGGTGGAGCTGAAGCTTTCTTT
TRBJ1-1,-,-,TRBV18,CASSQDSRIPKNTEAFF,TGTGCCAGCTCCCAGGATTCGAGGATACCAAAGAACACTGAAGCTTTCTTT
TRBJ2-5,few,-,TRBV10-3,CAIKSTRSQETQYF,TGTGCCATCAAATCAACCAGGTCCCAAGAGACCCAGTACTTC
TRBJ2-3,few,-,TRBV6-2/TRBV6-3,CASSYLDLPFTDTQYF,TGTGCCAGCAGTTATTTAGACCTTCCCTTCACAGATACGCAGTATTTT
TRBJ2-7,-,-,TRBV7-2,CASSPAMTYEQYF,TGTGCCAGCAGCCCCGCAATGACCTACGAGCAGTACTTC
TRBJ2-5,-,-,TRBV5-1,CASSSPGSEETQYF,TGCGCCAGCAGCTCACCGGGTTCGGAAGAGACCCAGTACTTC
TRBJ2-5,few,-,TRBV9,CASSVYGGLETQYF,TGTGCCAGCAGCGTATACGGGGGTTTAGAGACCCAGTACTTC
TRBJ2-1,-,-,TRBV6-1,CASKVLTGTLSEQFF,TGTGCCAGCAAGGTCCTAACTGGAACCTTGAGTGAGCAGTTCTTC
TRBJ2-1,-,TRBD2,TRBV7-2,CASSIFTSGVGNEQFF,TGTGCCAGCAGCATATTTACTAGCGGCGTGGGGAATGAGCAGTTCTTC
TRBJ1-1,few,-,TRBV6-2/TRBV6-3,CASSYRYGPEAFF,TGTGCCAGCAGTTATAGGTACGGACCTGAAGCTTTCTTT
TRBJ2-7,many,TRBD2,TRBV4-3,CASSQVWSGALAGLTYEQYF,TGCGCCAGCAGCCAAGTCTGGTCAGGGGCCCTAGCGGGACTAACCTACGAGCAGTACTTC
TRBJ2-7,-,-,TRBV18,CASSYSAYEQYF,TGTGCCAGCTCGTACTCAGCCTACGAGCAGTACTTC
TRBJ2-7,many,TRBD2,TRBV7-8,CASSLVGGAYEQYF,TGTGCCAGCAGCTTAGTCGGGGGGGCTTACGAGCAGTACTTC
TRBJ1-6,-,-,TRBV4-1,CASRLGDAPLHF,TGCGCCAGCAGGCTTGGAGACGCACCCCTCCACTTT
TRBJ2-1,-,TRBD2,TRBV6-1,CASSRLAGDQPYNEQFF,TGTGCCAGCAGTCGACTAGCGGGGGATCAACCGTACAATGAGCAGTTCTTC
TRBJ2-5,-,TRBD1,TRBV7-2,CASSGNRGRQETQYF,TGTGCCAGCAGCGGAAACAGGGGGCGCCAAGAGACCCAGTACTTC
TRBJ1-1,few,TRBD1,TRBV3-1,CASSQRDRGIGAFF,TGTGCCAGCAGCCAGAGGGACAGGGGCATAGGGGCTTTCTTT
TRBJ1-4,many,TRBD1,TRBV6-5,CASSSGTGVEKLFF,TGTGCCAGCAGTTCCGGGACAGGGGTCGAAAAACTGTTTTTT
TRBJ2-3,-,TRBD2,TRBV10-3,CAISPGLADTDTQYF,TGTGCCATCAGCCCGGGACTAGCGGACACAGATACGCAGTATTTT
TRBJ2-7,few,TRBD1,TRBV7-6,CASSLGTDIYEQYF,TGTGCCAGCAGCTTGGGGACAGACATCTACGAGCAGTACTTC
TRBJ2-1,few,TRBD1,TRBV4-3,CASSQRTGGEQFF,TGCGCCAGCAGCCAGCGGACAGGGGGCGAGCAGTTCTTC
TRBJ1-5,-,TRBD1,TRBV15,CATSRDGRGHQPQHF,TGTGCCACCAGCAGAGATGGGAGGGGGCATCAGCCCCAGCATTTT
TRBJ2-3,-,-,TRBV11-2,CASSLVVIKDTQYF,TGTGCCAGCAGCTTAGTAGTAATCAAGGATACGCAGTATTTT
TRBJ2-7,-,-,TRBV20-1,CSALWGFYLYF,TGCAGTGCTCTATGGGGATTCTACCTATACTTC
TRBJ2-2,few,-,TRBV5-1,CASSLGSQKSGELFF,TGCGCCAGCAGCCTGGGCTCACAAAAGTCCGGGGAGCTGTTTTTT
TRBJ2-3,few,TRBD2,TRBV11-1,CASSLLLAGADTQYF,TGTGCCAGCAGCTTGTTACTAGCGGGGGCAGATACGCAGTATTTT
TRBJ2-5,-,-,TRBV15,CATSPEGLLQETQYF,TGTGCCACCAGCCCCGAGGGCCTACTCCAAGAGACCCAGTACTTC
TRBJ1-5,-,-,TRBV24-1,CATSDQNGNQPQHF,TGTGCCACCAGTGATCAAAACGGCAATCAGCCCCAGCATTTT
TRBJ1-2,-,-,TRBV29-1,CSVEDRGGYTF,TGCAGCGTTGAGGACCGTGGGGGCTACACCTTC
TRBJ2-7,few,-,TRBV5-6,CASSLRGSHEQYF,TGTGCCAGCAGCTTGAGGGGGAGCCACGAGCAGTACTTC
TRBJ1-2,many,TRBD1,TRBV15,CATSSGTGRLYGYTF,TGTGCCACCAGCAGTGGGACAGGGAGACTCTATGGCTACACCTTC
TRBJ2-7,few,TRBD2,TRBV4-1,CASSQEATSAFYEQYF,TGCGCCAGCAGCCAAGAGGCCACTAGCGCCTTCTACGAGCAGTACTTC
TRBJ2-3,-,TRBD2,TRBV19,CASSPSGGHRRQYF,TGTGCCAGTAGTCCTAGCGGGGGACACCGGAGGCAGTATTTT
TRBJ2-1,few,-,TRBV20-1,CSARGLGPYNEQFF,TGCAGTGCTAGAGGACTGGGCCCCTACAATGAGCAGTTCTTC
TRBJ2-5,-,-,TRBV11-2,CASSWVGGKETQYF,TGTGCCAGCAGCTGGGTTGGGGGGAAGGAGACCCAGTACTTC
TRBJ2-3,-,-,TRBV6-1,CASRQGWSDTQYF,TGTGCCAGCAGACAGGGTTGGTCAGATACGCAGTATTTT
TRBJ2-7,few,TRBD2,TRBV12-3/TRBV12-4,CASSYLAGGPYEQYF,TGTGCCAGCAGTTATCTAGCGGGAGGCCCCTACGAGCAGTACTTC
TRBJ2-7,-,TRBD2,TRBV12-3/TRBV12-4,CASNPSGGREQYF,TGTGCCAGCAACCCAAGCGGGGGGCGTGAGCAGTACTTC
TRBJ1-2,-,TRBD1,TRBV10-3,CAIRERGTDGYTF,TGTGCCATCAGGGAACGCGGGACAGACGGCTACACCTTC
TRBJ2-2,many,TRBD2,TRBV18,CASSLRGGSTGELFF,TGTGCCAGCTCACTGCGCGGCGGGAGCACCGGGGAGCTGTTTTTT